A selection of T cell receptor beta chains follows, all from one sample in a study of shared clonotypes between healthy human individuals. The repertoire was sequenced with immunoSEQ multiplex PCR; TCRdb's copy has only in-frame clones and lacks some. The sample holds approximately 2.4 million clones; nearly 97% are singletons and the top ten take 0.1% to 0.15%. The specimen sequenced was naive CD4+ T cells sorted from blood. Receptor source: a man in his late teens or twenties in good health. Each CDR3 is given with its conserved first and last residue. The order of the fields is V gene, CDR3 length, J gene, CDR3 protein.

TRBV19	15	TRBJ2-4	CASSIDAGLKNIQYF
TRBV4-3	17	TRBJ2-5	CASSQDVRGYRVGTQYF
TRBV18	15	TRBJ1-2	CASSPPGDRGQGDTF
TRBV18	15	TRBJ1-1	CASSPRGQGDTEAFF
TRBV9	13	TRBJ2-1	CASSVESGTGQFF
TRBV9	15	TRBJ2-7	CASSVIPDGPYEQYF
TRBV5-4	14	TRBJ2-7	CASSLEGLASKQYF
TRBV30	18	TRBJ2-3	CAWSVSRLTGGPPDTQYF
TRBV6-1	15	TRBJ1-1	CASELPGQGNTEAFF
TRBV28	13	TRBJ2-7	CASRGTVTYEQYF
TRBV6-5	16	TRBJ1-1	CASSYRGTSRVAEAFF
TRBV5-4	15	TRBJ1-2	CASSSLWGELGGYTF
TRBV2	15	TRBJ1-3	CASSEVYISGNTIYF
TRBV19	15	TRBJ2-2	CASTMRQGGTGELFF
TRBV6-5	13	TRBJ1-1	CASSTGDLGEAFF
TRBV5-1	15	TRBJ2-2	CASSFVAGGTGELFF
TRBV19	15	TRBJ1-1	CASSIVPGPNTEAFF
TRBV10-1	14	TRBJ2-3	CASSGSGAAITQYF